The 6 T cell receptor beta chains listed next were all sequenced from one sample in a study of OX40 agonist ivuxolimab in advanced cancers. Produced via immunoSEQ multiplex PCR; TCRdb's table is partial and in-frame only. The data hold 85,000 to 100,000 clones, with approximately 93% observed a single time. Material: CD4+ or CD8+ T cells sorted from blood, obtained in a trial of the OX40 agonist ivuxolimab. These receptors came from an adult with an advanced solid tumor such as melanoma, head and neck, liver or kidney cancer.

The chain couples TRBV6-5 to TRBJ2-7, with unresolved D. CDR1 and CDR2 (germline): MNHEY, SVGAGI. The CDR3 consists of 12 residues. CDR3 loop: CAVPPSSYEQYF. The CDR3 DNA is TGTGCAGTCCCCCCAAGCTCCTACGAGCAGTACTTC.

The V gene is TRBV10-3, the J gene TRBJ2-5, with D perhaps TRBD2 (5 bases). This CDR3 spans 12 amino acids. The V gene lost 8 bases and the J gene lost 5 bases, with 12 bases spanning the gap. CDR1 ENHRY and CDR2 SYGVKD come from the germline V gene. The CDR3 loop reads CAIRGLDETQYF. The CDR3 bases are TGTGCCATCCGAGGACTCGACGAGACCCAGTACTTC.

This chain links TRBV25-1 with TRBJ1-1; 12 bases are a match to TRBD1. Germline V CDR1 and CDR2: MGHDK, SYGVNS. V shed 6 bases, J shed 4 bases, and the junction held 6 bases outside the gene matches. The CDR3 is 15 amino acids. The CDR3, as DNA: TGTGCCAGCAGCGGGGACAGGGGGCGACGCACTGAAGCTTTCTTT. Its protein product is CASSGDRGRRTEAFF.

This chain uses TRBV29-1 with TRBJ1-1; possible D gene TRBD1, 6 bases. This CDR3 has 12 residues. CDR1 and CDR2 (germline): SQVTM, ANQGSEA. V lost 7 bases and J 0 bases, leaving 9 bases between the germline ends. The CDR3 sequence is CSGHRVNTEAFF. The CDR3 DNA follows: TGCAGCGGGCACAGGGTGAACACTGAAGCTTTCTTT.

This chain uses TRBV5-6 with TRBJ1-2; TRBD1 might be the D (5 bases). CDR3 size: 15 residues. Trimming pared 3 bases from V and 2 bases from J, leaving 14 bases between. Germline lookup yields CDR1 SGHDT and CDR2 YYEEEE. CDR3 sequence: CASSSRVRGNYGYTF. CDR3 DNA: TGTGCCAGCAGCTCCCGGGTACGGGGGAACTATGGCTACACCTTC.

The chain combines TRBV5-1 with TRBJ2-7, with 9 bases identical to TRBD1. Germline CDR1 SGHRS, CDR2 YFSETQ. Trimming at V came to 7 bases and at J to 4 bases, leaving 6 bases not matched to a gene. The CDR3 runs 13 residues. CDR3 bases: TGCGCCAGCCTAACAGGGGGCGAGTACGAGCAGTACTTC. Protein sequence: CASLTGGEYEQYF.